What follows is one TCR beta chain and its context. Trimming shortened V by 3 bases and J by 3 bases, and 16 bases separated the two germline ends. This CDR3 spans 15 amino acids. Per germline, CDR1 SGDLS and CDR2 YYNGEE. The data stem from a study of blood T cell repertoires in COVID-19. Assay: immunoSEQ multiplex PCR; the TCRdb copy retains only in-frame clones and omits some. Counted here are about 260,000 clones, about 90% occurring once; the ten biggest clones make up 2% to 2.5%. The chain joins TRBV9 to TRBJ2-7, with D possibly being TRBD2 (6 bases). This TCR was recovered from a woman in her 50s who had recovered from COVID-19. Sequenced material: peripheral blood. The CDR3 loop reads CASSALGDWDYEQYF. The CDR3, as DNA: TGTGCCAGCAGCGCCTTGGGGGACTGGGACTACGAGCAGTACTTC.